The 29 T cell receptor beta chains reported below all come from one sample, sequenced in a study of T cells in Graves' hyperthyroidism and ophthalmopathy. RNA transcripts gave rise to amplified TCR beta CDR3 regions. The HTBI set primed first-round TCR CDR3 RT-PCR. TCRdb re-analysed the multiplex PCR reads in MiXCR, keeping a single row per CDR3 protein. The table includes 600,000 to 850,000 distinct CDR3 sequences, roughly a sixth detected once. Sequencing was done on a sample of blood. All receptors come from a woman in her 50s with Graves' hyperthyroidism that later progressed to Graves' ophthalmopathy.

The gene calls are TRBV10-3 and TRBJ1-6; D is perhaps TRBD1 (6 bases). The CDR3 runs to 17 residues. CDR1 is ENHRY, CDR2 SYGVKD, per germline. V lost 4 bases to trimming and J lost 7 bases, with 20 bases between them. CDR3 region: CAISGPLGGSGNSPLHF. The CDR3 coding sequence is TGTGCCATCAGTGGCCCGTTAGGGGGTTCGGGGAATTCACCCCTCCACTTT.

The rearrangement links TRBV28 to TRBJ1-5; TRBD1 is a possible D gene (5 bases). V was cut by 2 bases and J by 1 base, with 15 bases left in between. This CDR3 is 17 amino acids long. Germline V CDR1 and CDR2: MDHEN, SYDVKM. The CDR3 bases are TGTGCCAGCAGTTTACGATTCGGGGGAGTGAGCAATCAGCCCCAGCATTTT. It codes for CASSLRFGGVSNQPQHF.

This rearrangement joins TRBV6-2 or TRBV6-3 to TRBJ1-6, with no clear D. The CDR3 extends over 17 amino acids. The V gene lost 6 bases and the J gene lost 4 bases, with 19 bases spanning the gap. The germline CDR1 and CDR2 sequences are MNHEY and SVGEGT. DNA for the CDR3: TGTGCCAGCAGCCCGGACTGGGGTAACCCATATAATTCACCCCTCCACTTT. Amino acid sequence: CASSPDWGNPYNSPLHF.

The J gene is TRBJ2-3, the V gene TRBV28, with TRBD2 matching 10 bases. Germline V gene data show CDR1 as MDHEN and CDR2 as SYDVKM. This CDR3 is 18 amino acids long. The junction had 13 bases not matched to a gene; V was cut back by 7 bases and J by 0 bases. CDR3 sequence (DNA): TGTGCCAGCACAAAGGACATCCTAGCGGGAGAAAGCACAGATACGCAGTATTTT. This gives the protein CASTKDILAGESTDTQYF.

The sample holds many counts of this clonotype. The rearrangement uses TRBV3-1 and TRBJ2-2, with D unclear. V was cut by 4 bases and J by 6 bases, with 6 bases left in between. Germline V lookup: CDR1 LGHDT, CDR2 YNNKEL (reference sequence). The CDR3 loop spans 12 amino acids. The CDR3 DNA is TGTGCCAGCAGCCCTGACTCCGGGGAGCTGTTTTTT. Translated: CASSPDSGELFF.

The gene calls are TRBV14 and TRBJ1-2, with D uncertain. The length of the CDR3 is 15 residues. CDR1 and CDR2 (germline): SGHDN, FVKESK. Trimming removed 0 bases from V and 4 bases from J, with 12 bases in between. The CDR3 region has the DNA TGTGCCAGCAGCCAAGAAATGGGCTCCTTCTATGGCTACACCTTC. This encodes CASSQEMGSFYGYTF.

This clonotype has just a few counts. V is TRBV24-1 and J is TRBJ2-5; 8 bases match TRBD1. Germline V gives CDR1 KGHDR, CDR2 SFDVKD. The V segment lost 0 bases and the J segment 5 bases; nucleotides outside the gene matches: 7. The CDR3 spans 16 residues. The CDR3 DNA is TGTGCCACCAGTGATTTGCGGACAGGGCAAGGGGAGACCCAGTACTTC. It encodes CATSDLRTGQGETQYF.

This clonotype has more than one count but fewer than ten. V and J are TRBV4-1 and TRBJ2-2; D is unresolved. V shed 0 bases and J shed 1 base, with 9 bases lying between them. The germline gives CDR1 MGHRA, CDR2 YSYEKL. The length of the CDR3 is 16 residues. DNA of the CDR3: TGCGCCAGCAGCCAAGACACATTATGGAACACCGGGGAGCTGTTTTTT. Its translation is CASSQDTLWNTGELFF.

This clonotype was detected many times. The chain combines TRBV7-2 with TRBJ1-1; tentatively, D is TRBD1 (5 bases). The CDR3 spans 13 residues. The germline V gene encodes CDR1 SGHTA and CDR2 FQGNSA. V lost 1 base to trimming and J lost 8 bases, with 11 bases between them. CDR3 sequence: CASSLVRDREAFF. CDR3 sequence (DNA): TGTGCCAGCAGCTTAGTCCGCGACAGAGAAGCTTTCTTT.

The chain couples TRBV2 to TRBJ2-7, with D perhaps matching TRBD1 or TRBD2 (5 bases each). The CDR3 covers 13 residues. Trimming took 6 bases from V and 5 from J, leaving 14 bases between them. The germline V gene encodes CDR1 SNHLY and CDR2 FYNNEI. CDR3 sequence (DNA): TGTGCCAGCAGAGGGACGGGTCCCCACGAGCAGTACTTC. As protein: CASRGTGPHEQYF. The whole variable domain, remainder taken from reference TRBV2 and TRBJ2-7, is EPEVTQTPSHQVTQMGQEVILRCVPISNHLYFYWYRQILGQKVEFLVSFYNNEISEKSEIFDDQFSVERPDGSNFTLKIRSTKLEDSAMYFCASRGTGPHEQYFGPGTRLTVT.

This clonotype was picked up a small number of times. The chain employs TRBV19 and TRBJ1-1, with TRBD1 matching over 8 bases. Germline V gives CDR1 LNHDA, CDR2 SQIVND (reference sequence). Losses at the gene ends were 5 bases for V and 5 bases for J; bases not matched to a gene: 10. This CDR3 has 15 amino acids. The CDR3 DNA is TGTGCCAGTAGTCCGCAAGACAGGGGAGTAACTGAAGCTTTCTTT. Translation: CASSPQDRGVTEAFF.

This clonotype was detected many times. The chain links TRBV30 to TRBJ1-1; D gene unclear. CDR1 and CDR2 (germline): GTSNPN, SVGIG (reference sequence). V lost 0 bases, J lost 4 bases, and 12 bases lay in between. The CDR3 runs to 14 residues. CDR3 protein: CAWSVPGLVTEAFF. The CDR3 nucleotides read TGTGCCTGGAGTGTACCCGGCCTGGTCACTGAAGCTTTCTTT.

The table lists this clonotype with many counts. The V call is TRBV3-1, the J call TRBJ2-5, with a possible D match to TRBD1 (6 bases). Germline V gene sequence: CDR1 LGHDT, CDR2 YNNKEL (reference sequence). This CDR3 is built from 14 residues. Trimming took 2 bases from V and 3 from J, leaving 10 bases between them. CDR3 in amino acids: CASSQSTGKETQYF. The CDR3 coding sequence is TGTGCCAGCAGCCAAAGCACAGGGAAAGAGACCCAGTACTTC.

The gene calls are TRBV9 and TRBJ2-2; perhaps TRBD1 as D (6 bases). Germline loops: CDR1 SGDLS, CDR2 YYNGEE. V was shortened by 0 bases and J by 3 bases, with 12 bases between the two germline ends. The CDR3 contains 16 residues. The CDR3 coding sequence is TGTGCCAGCAGCGTAGGACCAGGGGCAGACACCGGGGAGCTGTTTTTT. This codes for CASSVGPGADTGELFF.

This clonotype was recorded at least ten times. The rearrangement uses TRBV20-1 and TRBJ2-2; no definite D call. This CDR3 spans 13 amino acids. Germline CDR1 reads DFQATT; CDR2 reads SNEGSKA (reference sequence). V was trimmed by 4 bases and J by 8 bases, leaving 14 bases between them. DNA for the CDR3: TGCAGTGCTATGGGTGATATGCCTGGGGAGCTGTTTTTT. Encoded protein: CSAMGDMPGELFF.

The chain combines TRBV29-1 with TRBJ2-3, with D perhaps TRBD2 (5 bases). Germline CDR1 is SQVTM and CDR2 is ANQGSEA. CDR3 size: 12 residues. The ends were cut back, 5 bases at V and 2 bases at J, with 8 bases in the middle. CDR3 bases: TGCAGCGTTCGGGGAGTCACAGATACGCAGTATTTT. Residues: CSVRGVTDTQYF.

The chain couples TRBV24-1 to TRBJ1-2; maybe TRBD1 (5 bases). The V gene's germline CDR1 is KGHDR and CDR2 SFDVKD. V gave up 6 bases and J gave up 3 bases, with 7 bases separating them. CDR3 length equals 12 residues. Written as DNA, the CDR3 is TGTGCCACCAGTCGGGACCACTATGGCTACACCTTC. Protein sequence: CATSRDHYGYTF.

This clonotype has a count of ten or more. The rearrangement joins TRBV20-1 to TRBJ1-6; TRBD1 matches at 9 bases. From germline, CDR1 is DFQATT and CDR2 SNEGSKA (reference sequence). The CDR3 spans 14 residues. V dropped 4 bases and J dropped 7; count of bases not matched to a gene: 5. The CDR3 loop is CSATLDRGNSPLHF. CDR3 in DNA: TGCAGTGCTACCTTGGACAGGGGCAATTCACCCCTCCACTTT.

The chain has TRBV5-1 and TRBJ2-3, with 8 bases matching TRBD2. Per the germline V gene, CDR1 is SGHRS and CDR2 is YFSETQ. V dropped 0 bases and J dropped 3; count of bases not matched to a gene: 6. CDR3 size: 16 residues. CDR3 in amino acids: CASSLAGGGGTDTQYF. Here the CDR3 DNA reads TGCGCCAGCAGCTTGGCCGGGGGGGGCGGAACAGATACGCAGTATTTT. Full variable domain (remainder filled in from reference TRBV5-1 and TRBJ2-3): KAGVTQTPRYLIKTRGQQVTLSCSPISGHRSVSWYQQTPGQGLQFLFEYFSETQRNKGNFPGRFSGRQFSNSRSEMNVSTLELGDSALYLCASSLAGGGGTDTQYFGPGTRLTVL.

The table lists this clonotype with a few counts. This sequence joins TRBV13 and TRBJ1-2; D possibly corresponds to TRBD1 (5 bases). CDR3 length equals 15 residues. V was clipped by 5 bases and J by 4 bases, with 17 bases between them. Germline CDR1 and CDR2: PRHDT and FYEKMQ (reference sequence). The CDR3 loop is CASSPRDAVGYGYTF. For the CDR3, the DNA is TGTGCCAGCAGCCCCCGGGACGCGGTGGGCTATGGCTACACCTTC.

This clonotype has a count of ten or more. The V call is TRBV2, the J call TRBJ1-5, with 11 bases fitting TRBD1. CDR1 SNHLY and CDR2 FYNNEI come from the germline V gene. The CDR3 extends over 16 amino acids. The junction had 4 bases not matched to a gene; V was cut back by 6 bases and J by 0 bases. Written as DNA, the CDR3 is TGTGCCAGCAGGGGACAGGGGGAAAATAGCAATCAGCCCCAGCATTTT. Protein: CASRGQGENSNQPQHF.

DNA of the CDR3: TGCAGCGTTTGGACAGACTACACTGAAGCTTTCTTT. Translation gives CSVWTDYTEAFF. This rearrangement joins TRBV29-1 to TRBJ1-1; D is possibly TRBD1 (6 bases). Germline assignment: CDR1 SQVTM and CDR2 ANQGSEA. V lost 5 bases and J 3 bases, leaving 10 bases between the germline ends. This CDR3 contains 12 residues.

On this clonotype itself: Germline and junction disagree at one end, which may indicate a read error. The chain joins TRBV7-9 to TRBJ2-5, with D perhaps being TRBD1 or TRBD2 (5 bases each). Germline V gives CDR1 SEHNR, CDR2 FQNEAQ (reference sequence). This CDR3 region has 9 residues. CDR3 sequence reads: CASSGDGDF. The CDR3 nucleotides are TGTGCCAGCAGCGGGGACGGTGACTTC.

V and J are TRBV19 and TRBJ1-1; D ambiguous. Germline V gene lookup returns CDR1 LNHDA and CDR2 SQIVND (reference sequence). CDR3 length: 12 residues. Between the trimmed V and J ends, which lost 7 bases and 3 bases, there was a span of 9 bases. CDR3 sequence (DNA): TGTGCCAGTAAAATGCGGGACACTGAAGCTTTCTTT. It yields the protein CASKMRDTEAFF.

This chain connects TRBV20-1 to TRBJ1-1, with 10 bases identical to TRBD1. Unmatched junction bases numbered 5, after V lost 0 bases and J lost 4 bases. The CDR3 consists of 15 residues. Germline V gene data show CDR1 as DFQATT and CDR2 as SNEGSKA (reference sequence). DNA of the CDR3: TGCAGTGCTAGAGATCGGACAGGGGGGAGCACTGAAGCTTTCTTT. Its translation is CSARDRTGGSTEAFF.

This clonotype was counted many times. This chain uses TRBV12-3 or TRBV12-4 with TRBJ2-7; D unclear. Trimming pared 0 bases from V and 0 bases from J, leaving 9 bases between. The CDR3 loop spans 15 amino acids. In DNA form, the CDR3 reads TGTGCCAGCAGTTTAGCAGACTCATACTCCTACGAGCAGTACTTC. This codes for CASSLADSYSYEQYF.

The table lists this clonotype with many counts. The chain uses TRBV5-1 and TRBJ2-2; the D is unclear. Germline CDR1 reads SGHRS; CDR2 reads YFSETQ. The CDR3 totals 12 residues. Trimming took off 0 bases at V and 5 bases at J, with 2 bases between the two ends. The CDR3 reads CASSLETGELFF. The CDR3 DNA reads as TGCGCCAGCAGCTTGGAAACCGGGGAGCTGTTTTTT.

A remark on this clonotype: A read error may be the cause here, since a much bigger clone is one base away. The chain employs TRBV27 and TRBJ2-7; the match to TRBD2 covers 10 bases. The J segment lost 3 bases and the V segment lost 2 bases, leaving 4 bases of the junction unmatched. Germline-derived CDR1 and CDR2 are MNHEY and SMNVEV (reference sequence). The CDR3 is 15 residues long. The CDR3 is CASSLRAGGLYEQYF. The CDR3 region has the DNA TGTGCCAGCAGTTTACGAGCGGGGGGGCTCTACGAGCAGTACTTC.

This sequence joins TRBV7-9 and TRBJ1-5; weak D call: TRBD1 (5 bases). Germline lookup yields CDR1 SEHNR and CDR2 FQNEAQ (reference sequence). V lost 5 bases, J lost 0 bases, and 11 bases lay in between. CDR3 size: 15 residues. The CDR3 sequence: CASSRGGYSNQPQHF. CDR3 coding DNA: TGTGCCAGCAGCCGGGGGGGGTATAGCAATCAGCCCCAGCATTTT.